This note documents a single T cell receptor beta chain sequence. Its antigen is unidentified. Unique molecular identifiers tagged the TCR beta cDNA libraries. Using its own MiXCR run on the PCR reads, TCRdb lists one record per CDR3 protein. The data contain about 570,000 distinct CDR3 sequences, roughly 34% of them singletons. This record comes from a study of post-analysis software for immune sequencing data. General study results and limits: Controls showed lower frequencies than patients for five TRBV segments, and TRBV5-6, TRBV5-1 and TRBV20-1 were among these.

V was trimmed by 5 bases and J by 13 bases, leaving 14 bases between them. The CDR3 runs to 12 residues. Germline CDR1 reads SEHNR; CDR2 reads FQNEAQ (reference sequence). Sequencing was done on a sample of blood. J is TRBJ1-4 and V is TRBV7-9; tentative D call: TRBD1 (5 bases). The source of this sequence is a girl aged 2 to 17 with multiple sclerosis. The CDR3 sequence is CASSLWQGRLFF. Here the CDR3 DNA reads TGTGCCAGCAGCCTTTGGCAGGGTAGACTGTTTTTT.